This TCR beta chain is drawn from a study of CD8+CD57+ T cells in acquired aplastic anemia. Study details: Isolated CD4+ and CD8+ cells, once sorted, yielded DNA averaging roughly 3.2 ug.

A note on this clonotype: Its antigen is not known.

CDR3 length: 12 amino acids. In germline, CDR1 is SQVTM, CDR2 ANQGSEA. V lost 4 bases and J 2 bases, leaving 8 bases between the germline ends. Patients who underwent sequencing had shown CD8+CD57+ cell expansion by flow cytometry. Patients had received no therapy at the time of blood sampling. Genomic DNA, serving as template, underwent TCR beta VDJ and CDR3 profiling. TCRdb processed the reads anew with MiXCR; each CDR3 protein has one entry. The table records around 80,000 distinct CDR3 sequences, roughly two thirds of them present only once. The study's findings and limits: Controls and patients did not differ significantly in CD8+ Simpson's diversity.

This rearrangement joins TRBV29-1 to TRBJ2-5; D gene unclear. The sequence derives from a human donor with aplastic anemia. The material sequenced was sorted CD4+, CD8+, or CD8+CD57+ T cells (not recorded which) from PBMCs. CDR3 region: CSVVPIQETQYF. The CDR3 nucleotides read TGCAGCGTTGTTCCAATACAAGAGACCCAGTACTTC.